Below, one T cell receptor beta chain is given with its context. Participants reported their clinical history, and cohort assignment relied on those reports. The CDR3 covers 21 residues. Germline V lookup: CDR1 MGHRA, CDR2 YSYEKL. V was clipped by 1 base and J by 0 bases; unmatched bases: 17. This specimen belongs to a study of blood T cell repertoires in COVID-19. TCRdb's copy holds only in-frame clones and misses some; the assay was immunoSEQ multiplex PCR. This repertoire shows over 250,000 clones, about 89% found once; its top ten account for around 2.4%. The J gene is TRBJ2-3, the V gene TRBV4-1, with 9 bases lining up with TRBD2. Sequenced: PBMCs or T cells enriched from blood (not recorded which). The TCR was taken from a woman under 30 who had recovered from COVID-19. The CDR3 loop is CASSQGRSLAGQYPSTDTQYF. The CDR3, as DNA: TGCGCCAGCAGCCAAGGGCGGAGTCTAGCGGGGCAATACCCTAGCACAGATACGCAGTATTTT.